Given below is one TCR beta chain in context. What it binds is unknown. This specimen comes from a study of blood T cells in healthy people across ages. The overall study: Template switching picked up about one barcoded beta molecule for each two T cells. Regarding the study as a whole: Observed TCR beta diversity per million T cells went down as age went up. This fall followed a roughly linear course with age.

The total RNA that was extracted per sample amounted to at least 5.5 micrograms. Alongside a J-beta primer mix, a sample-barcoded 5' primer served in a second PCR lasting about 7 to 11 cycles. Each sample yielded at least 2.5 million CDR3-containing paired-end reads. MiXCR, applied by TCRdb to the 5' RACE reads, yields one record per CDR3 protein. The sample records more than 800,000 distinct CDR3 sequences, over 35% being singletons. The V end lost 7 bases, the J end lost 11 bases, and 21 bases lay between the germline ends. The CDR3 runs to 13 residues. Germline V gives CDR1 DFQATT, CDR2 SNEGSKA (reference sequence).

Sequenced material: blood. This receptor was obtained from a woman aged 60-75 years in good health. The rearrangement links TRBV20-1 to TRBJ2-1, with D possibly matching TRBD2 (5 bases). CDR3 coding DNA: TGCAGTGGATCCCCGGACTCTCACCCCAAGCAGTTCTTC. Protein product: CSGSPDSHPKQFF.